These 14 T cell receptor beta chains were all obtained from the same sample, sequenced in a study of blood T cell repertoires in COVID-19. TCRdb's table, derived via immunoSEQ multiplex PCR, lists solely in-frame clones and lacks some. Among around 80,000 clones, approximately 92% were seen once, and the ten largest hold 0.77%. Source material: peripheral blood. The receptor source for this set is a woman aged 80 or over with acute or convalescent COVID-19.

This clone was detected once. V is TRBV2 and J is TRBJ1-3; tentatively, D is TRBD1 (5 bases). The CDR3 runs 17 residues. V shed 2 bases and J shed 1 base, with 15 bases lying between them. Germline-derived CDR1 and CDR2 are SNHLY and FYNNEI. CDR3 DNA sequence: TGTGCCAGCAGTGAAACCACAGGCTTGGGGTCTGGAAACACCATATATTTT. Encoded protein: CASSETTGLGSGNTIYF.

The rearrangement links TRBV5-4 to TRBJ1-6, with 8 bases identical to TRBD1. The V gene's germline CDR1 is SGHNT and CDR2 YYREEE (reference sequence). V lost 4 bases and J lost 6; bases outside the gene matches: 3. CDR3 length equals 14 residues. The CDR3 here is CASSPDRVNSPLHF. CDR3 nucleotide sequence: TGTGCCAGCAGCCCGGACAGGGTTAATTCACCCCTCCACTTT.

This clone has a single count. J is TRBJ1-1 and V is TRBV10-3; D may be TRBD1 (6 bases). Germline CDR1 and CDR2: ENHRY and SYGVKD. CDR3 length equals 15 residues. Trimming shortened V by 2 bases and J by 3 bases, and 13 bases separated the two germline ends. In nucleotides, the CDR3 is TGTGCCATCAGTGAGGGTGGGGGCGCGGACACTGAAGCTTTCTTT. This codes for CAISEGGGADTEAFF.

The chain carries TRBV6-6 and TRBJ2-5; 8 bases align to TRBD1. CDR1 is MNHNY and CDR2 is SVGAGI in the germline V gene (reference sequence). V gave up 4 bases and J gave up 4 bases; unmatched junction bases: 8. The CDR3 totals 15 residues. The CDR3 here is CASSSLGQGRETQYF. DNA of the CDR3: TGTGCCAGCAGTTCCTTAGGACAGGGTAGAGAGACCCAGTACTTC.

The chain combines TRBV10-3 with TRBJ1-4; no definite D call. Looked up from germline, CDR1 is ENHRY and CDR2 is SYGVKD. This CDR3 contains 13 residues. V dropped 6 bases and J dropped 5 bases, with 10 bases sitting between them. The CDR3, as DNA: TGTGCCATCAGCGCGGAGGAGAATGAAAAACTGTTTTTT. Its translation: CAISAEENEKLFF.

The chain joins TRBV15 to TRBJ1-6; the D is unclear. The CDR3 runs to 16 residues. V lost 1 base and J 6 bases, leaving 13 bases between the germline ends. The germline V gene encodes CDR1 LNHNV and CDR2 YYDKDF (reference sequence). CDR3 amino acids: CATSRGSYALNSPLHF. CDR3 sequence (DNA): TGTGCCACCAGCAGAGGCTCCTACGCCCTTAATTCACCCCTCCACTTT.

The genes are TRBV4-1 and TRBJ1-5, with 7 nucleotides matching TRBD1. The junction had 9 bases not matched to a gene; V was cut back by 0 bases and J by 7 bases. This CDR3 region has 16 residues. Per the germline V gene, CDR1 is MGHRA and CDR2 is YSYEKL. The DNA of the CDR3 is TGCGCCAGCAGCCAAGATTTAAGACAGGGAACGCAGCCCCAGCATTTT. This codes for CASSQDLRQGTQPQHF.

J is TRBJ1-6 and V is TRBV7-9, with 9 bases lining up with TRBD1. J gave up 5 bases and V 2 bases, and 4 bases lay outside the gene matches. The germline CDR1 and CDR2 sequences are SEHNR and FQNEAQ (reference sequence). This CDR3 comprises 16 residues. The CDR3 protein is CASSLIGDRDNSPLHF. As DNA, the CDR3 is TGTGCCAGCAGCTTAATCGGGGACAGGGATAATTCACCCCTCCACTTT.

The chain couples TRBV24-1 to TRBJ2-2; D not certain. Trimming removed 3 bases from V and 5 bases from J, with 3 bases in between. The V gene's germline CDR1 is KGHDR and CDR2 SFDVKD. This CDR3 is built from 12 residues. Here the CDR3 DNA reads TGTGCCACCAGTGATCCAACCGGGGAGCTGTTTTTT. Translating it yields CATSDPTGELFF.

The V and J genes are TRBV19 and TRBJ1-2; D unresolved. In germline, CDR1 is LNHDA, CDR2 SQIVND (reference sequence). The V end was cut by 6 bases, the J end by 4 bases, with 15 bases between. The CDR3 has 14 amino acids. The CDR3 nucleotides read TGTGCCAGTAGACGGGAAGCGAGTATCTATGGCTACACCTTC. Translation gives CASRREASIYGYTF.

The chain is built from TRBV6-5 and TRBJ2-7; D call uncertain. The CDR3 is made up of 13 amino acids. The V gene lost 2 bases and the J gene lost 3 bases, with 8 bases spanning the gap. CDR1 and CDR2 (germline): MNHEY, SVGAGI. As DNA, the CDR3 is TGTGCCAGCAGTTACGGCGGAAACTACGAGCAGTACTTC. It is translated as CASSYGGNYEQYF.

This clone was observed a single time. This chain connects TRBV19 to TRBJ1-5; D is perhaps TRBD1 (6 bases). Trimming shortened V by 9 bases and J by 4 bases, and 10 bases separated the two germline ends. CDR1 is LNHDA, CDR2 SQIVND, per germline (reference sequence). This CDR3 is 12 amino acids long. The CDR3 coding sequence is TGTGCCAGCCGAGGGGGAAATCAGCCCCAGCATTTT. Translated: CASRGGNQPQHF.

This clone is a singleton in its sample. The DNA for the CDR3 is TGTGCCAGCAGCCAAGATGGATTGACAGCCTATGGCTACACCTTC. It encodes CASSQDGLTAYGYTF. The chain uses TRBV3-1 (or the pseudogene TRBV3-2) and TRBJ1-2; the D gene is possibly TRBD1 (5 bases). Germline V gives CDR1 LGHDT, CDR2 YNNKEL (reference sequence). CDR3 length equals 15 residues. Trimming shortened V by 0 bases and J by 4 bases, and 12 bases separated the two germline ends.

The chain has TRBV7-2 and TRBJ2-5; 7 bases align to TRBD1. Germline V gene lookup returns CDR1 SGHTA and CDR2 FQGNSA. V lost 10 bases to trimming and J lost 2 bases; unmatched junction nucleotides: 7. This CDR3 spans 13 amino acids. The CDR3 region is CATGRGLQETQYF. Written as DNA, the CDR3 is TGTGCCACTGGAAGGGGGCTTCAAGAGACCCAGTACTTC. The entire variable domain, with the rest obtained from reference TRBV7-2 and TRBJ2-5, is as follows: GAGVSQSPSNKVTEKGKDVELRCDPISGHTALYWYRQSLGQGLEFLIYFQGNSAPDKSGLPSDRFSAERTGGSVSTLTIQRTQQEDSAVYLCATGRGLQETQYFGPGTRLLVL.